The rows below give T cell receptor beta chains drawn from one sample of a study of blood T cell repertoires in COVID-19. The method was immunoSEQ multiplex PCR; TCRdb's version includes in-frame clones alone and lacks a portion of them. The sample consists of some 230,000 clones, around 83% of them appearing once. Source material: PBMCs or T cells enriched from blood (not recorded which). All receptors derive from a middle-aged woman with acute COVID-19. CDR3s include the opening cysteine and the closing phenylalanine or tryptophan.

j_gene,v_gene,CDR3aa
TRBJ1-5,TRBV24-1,CATGSLNNQPQHF
TRBJ1-2,TRBV29-1,CSVMIREGEGYTF
TRBJ2-2,TRBV9,CASRPAGGANTGELFF
TRBJ1-4,TRBV10-2,CASSERGRGGEKLFF
TRBJ2-7,TRBV18,CASSGLSYEQYF
TRBJ1-2,TRBV18,CASSPGTDPNYGYTF
TRBJ1-4,TRBV5-1,CASSLEGQGAFEKLFF
TRBJ2-5,TRBV7-2,CASSPGLAGGQTQYF
TRBJ2-7,TRBV7-9,CASSLRTGFYEQYF
TRBJ2-7,TRBV11-3,CASSLDSPWGQREGNYEQYF
TRBJ1-1,TRBV5-1,CASSGGQGRTEAFF
TRBJ2-1,TRBV11-2,CASSLAAEQFF